This TCR beta chain was recovered during a study of blood T cells in healthy people across ages. The use of a sample-barcoded 5' primer and a J-beta primer mix characterized a second PCR of 7 to 11 cycles. Each cDNA molecule received a tag from a template-switch adaptor that had 12 random nucleotides. TCRdb analysed the 5' RACE reads with MiXCR anew, one entry per CDR3 protein. The data contain 1,800,000 or so distinct CDR3 sequences, 30% to 40% of them singletons. Per the germline V gene, CDR1 is MDHEN and CDR2 is SYDVKM. The CDR3 has 15 residues. V lost 6 bases, J lost 3 bases, and 11 bases stayed unmatched. Each donor supplied roughly 10 milliliters of peripheral blood.

This receptor was identified in a human donor in good health. Input material: blood. The V and J genes are TRBV28 and TRBJ2-7, with TRBD1 identical over 7 bases. The CDR3 sequence is CASRPPGGPVYEQYF. In nucleotides, the CDR3 is TGTGCCAGCAGACCCCCAGGGGGTCCCGTCTACGAGCAGTACTTC. The full variable domain, with the rest looked up from reference TRBV28 and TRBJ2-7, is DVKVTQSSRYLVKRTGEKVFLECVQDMDHENMFWYRQDPGLGLRLIYFSYDVKMKEKGDIPEGYSVSREKKERFSLILESASTNQTSMYLCASRPPGGPVYEQYFGPGTRLTVT.